This TCR beta chain was retrieved from a study of CD8 T cells in Susac syndrome. It was with random hexamers that 0.5 to 1 ug RNA was reverse transcribed. An immunoSEQ multiplex PCR generated amplified TCR beta CDR3 products spanning 54 Vbeta and 13 Jbeta. TCRdb reprocessed the immunoSEQ multiplex PCR reads with MiXCR, giving one entry per CDR3 protein. The repertoire holds fewer than 350,000 distinct CDR3 sequences, with around 90% as singletons. Peripheral blood CD8+ and CD4+ T cells were profiled by TCR beta sequencing. The study used treatment-naive patients who had stable or active relapsing-remitting disease as multiple sclerosis controls. Between the trimmed V and J ends, which lost 4 bases and 9 bases, there was a span of 24 bases. CDR1 and CDR2 (germline): LNHDA, SQIVND (reference sequence). The CDR3 contains 16 residues.

Sequenced: CD4+ T cells from PBMCs. This chain joins TRBV19 and TRBJ1-1; D remains unclear. This TCR was sampled from a human donor with multiple sclerosis. The CDR3 nucleotides read TGTGCCAGTAGTACCCCCCAGTCCCGTTTATTAAGGAAAGCTTTCTTT. This translates into CASSTPQSRLLRKAFF.